Given below is one T cell receptor beta chain in context. CDR1 SGHTA and CDR2 FQGTGA come from the germline V gene. V trimming: 5 bases; J trimming: 0 bases; junction bases outside the gene matches: 14. The CDR3 is made up of 20 amino acids. This entry comes from a study of blood T cell repertoires in COVID-19. On the study more broadly: The origin of the acute and convalescent COVID-19 samples was the United States, Italy and Spain. From T cells, B-cell-depleted T cells, or PBMCs came the material, which was cDNA or gDNA.

In the study's own analysis: Scientists estimated how many nucleated cells there were by amplifying reference gene primers. Only in-frame clones appear in the TCRdb table, and some are missing; sequencing was by immunoSEQ multiplex PCR. The DNA gave D and trimming, while V, J and clone size come from that table. The table lists 40,000 or so clones, 70% to 90% of them singletons, with around 13% in the top ten. The sample consisted of peripheral blood. The chain combines TRBV7-3 with TRBJ2-3, with 13 positions matching TRBD2. This TCR derives from a human donor in a cohort sampled during active COVID-19. DNA of the CDR3: TGTGCCAGCAGCGCTACGAGGACTAGCGGGGGTCACACTAGCACAGATACGCAGTATTTT. Translation gives CASSATRTSGGHTSTDTQYF.